The 2 T cell receptor beta chains given below trace back to one sample, sequenced in a study of OX40 agonist ivuxolimab in advanced cancers. The assay was immunoSEQ multiplex PCR, and TCRdb's table has in-frame clones only and misses some. The table includes 70,000 or so clones, around 84% detected once. The sample consisted of CD4+ or CD8+ T cells sorted from blood, taken in a trial of the OX40 agonist ivuxolimab. The receptors come from an adult with an advanced solid tumor such as melanoma, head and neck, liver or kidney cancer.

The chain employs TRBV6-5 and TRBJ1-5; tentatively, D is TRBD1 (5 bases). Germline V CDR1 and CDR2: MNHEY, SVGAGI. Between the trimmed V and J ends, which lost 4 bases and 0 bases, there was a span of 13 bases. The CDR3 has 16 residues. CDR3 in DNA: TGTGCCAGCAGTTTAACCGGGACGGGTAGCAATCAGCCCCAGCATTTT. Amino acids: CASSLTGTGSNQPQHF.

The chain recombines TRBV5-4 with TRBJ2-2; D ambiguous. Germline V gives CDR1 SGHNT, CDR2 YYREEE (reference sequence). The germline V and J ends were trimmed by 2 bases and 2 bases, with 4 bases remaining between them. CDR3 size: 13 residues. The CDR3 nucleotides read TGTGCCAGCAGCTTCGACAACACCGGGGAGCTGTTTTTT. As protein: CASSFDNTGELFF.